The clone carrying this TCR beta chain was picked up a small number of times. Antigen: not known. The data originate from a study of CD8+ T cells in alopecia areata. Study overall: The drug, oral tofacitinib, was given to treated patients at 5 to 10 mg twice daily. Dosing spanned 6 to 18 months on tofacitinib, then 6 months off drug.

Sequencing relied on a cDNA template that was reverse transcribed from extracted RNA. TCRdb's table, derived via immunoSEQ multiplex PCR, lists solely in-frame clones and lacks some. The sample shows about 69,000 clones, approximately 60% of them seen only once. The CDR3 extends over 12 amino acids. The germline gives CDR1 SGHDT, CDR2 YYEEEE. Trimming cost V 2 bases and J 6 bases; bases outside gene matches: 2. Findings of the study overall: Higher clonality and more expanded CD8+ clones appeared in lesional than normal scalp. Sequenced scalp T cells also include alphabeta T cells resident in normal skin.

This receptor was identified in a human donor with alopecia areata. This chain links TRBV5-6 with TRBJ2-7; 7 bases are shared with TRBD1. Source: CD8+ T cells sorted from blood, taken at week 0. CDR3 sequence (DNA): TGTGCCAGCAGCTTTAACAGGGGCGAGCAGTACTTC. Translating gives CASSFNRGEQYF.